The 24 T cell receptor beta chains in this list originate from one sample, sequenced in a study of blood T cell repertoires in COVID-19 (TCRdb year 2020). The method was the immunoSEQ multiplex PCR assay. What TCRdb holds here is the immuneACCESS table cut down to in-frame rearrangements. Part of the clones is not present; checked against another copy, under half of the missing clones reflect an unresolved V gene, and the others are unexplained. This sample gives roughly 180,000 clones in total; roughly 94% of them show up just once. Roughly 0.76% of the sample belongs to the ten largest clones. Sequenced material: peripheral blood. The source of these receptors is a man aged 30-40 years with COVID-19, enrolled during active disease.

This chain uses TRBV4-2 with TRBJ2-5; 7 bases are shared with TRBD1. The length of the CDR3 is 14 residues. Trimming cost V 0 bases and J 9 bases; bases outside gene matches: 7. Germline loops: CDR1 LGHNA, CDR2 YNFKEQ. CDR3 sequence: CASSQENGQGAQYF. The DNA for the CDR3 is TGTGCCAGCAGCCAAGAAAACGGTCAGGGGGCCCAGTACTTC.

This sequence joins TRBV4-2 and TRBJ1-4, with unresolved D. Germline V gene lookup returns CDR1 LGHNA and CDR2 YNFKEQ. The CDR3 loop spans 15 amino acids. V lost 0 bases and J lost 7, with 12 bases in between. CDR3 bases: TGTGCCAGCAGCCAAGAAAACCCTCGGGGTGAAAAACTGTTTTTT. The encoded protein is CASSQENPRGEKLFF.

The rearrangement joins TRBV11-3 to TRBJ2-5; 7 bases match TRBD2. Looked up from germline, CDR1 is SGHNT and CDR2 is YENEEA. The CDR3 runs to 13 residues. V lost 4 bases to trimming and J lost 4 bases; unmatched junction nucleotides: 3. CDR3 in amino acids: CASSWGGRETQYF. The CDR3 DNA reads TGTGCCAGCAGCTGGGGGGGTCGAGAGACCCAGTACTTC.

This clone showed up just once. This chain uses TRBV7-6 with TRBJ1-5; 8 bases are shared with TRBD1. V trimming: 5 bases; J trimming: 5 bases; junction bases outside the gene matches: 8. This CDR3 is built from 15 residues. Per germline, CDR1 SGHVS and CDR2 FNYEAQ. The CDR3 is CASSPKQGGHQPQHF. CDR3 bases: TGTGCCAGCAGCCCGAAACAGGGGGGTCATCAGCCCCAGCATTTT.

This chain joins TRBV5-1 and TRBJ2-7; a possible D gene is TRBD1 (5 bases). V shed 2 bases and J shed 0 bases, with 18 bases lying between them. The length of the CDR3 is 17 residues. Germline V CDR1 and CDR2: SGHRS, YFSETQ. The CDR3 DNA reads as TGCGCCAGCAGCTTTGGTGTTGGGGCTTTAAGCTCCTACGAGCAGTACTTC. Translating gives CASSFGVGALSSYEQYF.

The chain couples TRBV6-5 to TRBJ1-1, with D possibly being TRBD1 (5 bases). The ends were cut back, 6 bases at V and 4 bases at J, with 15 bases in the middle. CDR1 MNHEY and CDR2 SVGAGI come from the germline V gene. This CDR3 region has 14 residues. The DNA for the CDR3 is TGTGCCAGCAGGTCGGGTACAAGGGGCACTGAAGCTTTCTTT. It translates to CASRSGTRGTEAFF.

The chain carries TRBV4-1 and TRBJ2-5, with D possibly TRBD2 on 5 matching bases. Germline CDR1 is MGHRA and CDR2 is YSYEKL. Between the trimmed V and J ends, which lost 0 bases and 4 bases, there was a span of 15 bases. The length of the CDR3 is 16 residues. The CDR3 region has the DNA TGCGCCAGCAGCCAAGAACTTCACGGGAACGGAGAGACCCAGTACTTC. Its translation: CASSQELHGNGETQYF.

This rearrangement joins TRBV2 to TRBJ1-2; 8 bases map to TRBD1. Trimming took 6 bases from V and 6 from J; bases not matched to a gene: 3. The CDR3 runs 12 residues. Germline lookup yields CDR1 SNHLY and CDR2 FYNNEI. CDR3 DNA: TGTGCCAGCAGACAGACAGGGGATGGCTACACCTTC. It codes for CASRQTGDGYTF.

This chain joins TRBV19 and TRBJ2-1; 10 nucleotides align to TRBD1. This CDR3 has 13 residues. The trim removed 7 bases at V and 4 bases at J, leaving 1 base unmatched. The germline V gene encodes CDR1 LNHDA and CDR2 SQIVND (reference sequence). The CDR3 DNA sequence: TGTGCCAGTACGGGACAGGGGTACAATGAGCAGTTCTTC. It encodes CASTGQGYNEQFF.

This clone was seen only once. The rearrangement links TRBV10-3 to TRBJ1-2; maybe TRBD1 (6 bases). Germline-derived CDR1 and CDR2 are ENHRY and SYGVKD. The CDR3 has 14 residues. V was shortened by 10 bases and J by 3 bases, with 18 bases between the two germline ends. The CDR3 DNA sequence: TGTGCCACCGACCCAGGTTCAGGGGACTATGGCTACACCTTC. It specifies CATDPGSGDYGYTF.

CDR3 loop: CASSLKNSYGYTF. The CDR3 DNA sequence: TGTGCCAGCAGCTTAAAGAACAGCTATGGCTACACCTTC. V usage is TRBV7-2 and J usage is TRBJ1-2; D call uncertain. Germline V gives CDR1 SGHTA, CDR2 FQGNSA. With 2 bases removed from V and 4 bases from J, the gap between germline ends came to 8 bases. The CDR3 extends over 13 amino acids.

This clone was observed a single time. The rearrangement joins TRBV20-1 to TRBJ1-2; D not certain. The CDR3 covers 11 residues. Looked up from germline, CDR1 is DFQATT and CDR2 is SNEGSKA (reference sequence). Trimming stripped 6 bases from V and 5 bases from J, with 10 bases between. In nucleotides, the CDR3 is TGCAGTGCGGCAGGAGGTTATGGCTACACCTTC. It codes for CSAAGGYGYTF.

The chain has TRBV10-3 and TRBJ2-2; 8 nucleotides agree with TRBD2. J gave up 2 bases and V 0 bases, and 5 bases lay outside the gene matches. The V gene's germline CDR1 is ENHRY and CDR2 SYGVKD. The CDR3 runs 17 residues. CDR3 protein: CAISESGGGPNTGELFF. CDR3 coding DNA: TGTGCCATCAGTGAGTCTGGCGGGGGGCCAAACACCGGGGAGCTGTTTTTT.

A single count supports this clone. V gene TRBV9 combines with J gene TRBJ2-3, with D maybe TRBD1 (6 bases). This CDR3 has 15 residues. Germline V lookup: CDR1 SGDLS, CDR2 YYNGEE. Trimming left V 3 bases short and J 0 bases short, with 11 bases between. The CDR3 DNA sequence: TGTGCCAGCAGCGGGGGGCTGGGTAGCACAGATACGCAGTATTTT. Its translation: CASSGGLGSTDTQYF.

This chain uses TRBV4-2 with TRBJ2-5; 11 bases match TRBD2. Looked up from germline, CDR1 is LGHNA and CDR2 is YNFKEQ. CDR3 length equals 15 residues. Trimming cost V 4 bases and J 3 bases; bases outside gene matches: 4. The CDR3 loop is CASSLATSGEETQYF. DNA for the CDR3: TGTGCCAGCAGCCTCGCGACTAGCGGGGAAGAGACCCAGTACTTC.

As to this clone: The same CDR3 can be traced to other DNA sequences in this sample. This chain uses TRBV19 with TRBJ1-2, with 10 bases matching TRBD1. V lost 5 bases to trimming and J lost 8 bases; unmatched junction nucleotides: 5. Germline values: CDR1 LNHDA, CDR2 SQIVND (reference sequence). The CDR3 covers 13 residues. This chain's CDR3 is CASSPDRGLGYTF. CDR3 coding DNA: TGTGCCAGTAGTCCAGACAGGGGGCTCGGCTACACCTTC.

The V and J genes are TRBV19 and TRBJ1-4; D gene uncertain. Germline values: CDR1 LNHDA, CDR2 SQIVND (reference sequence). The CDR3 runs 14 residues. Trimming cost V 3 bases and J 7 bases, with 12 bases left between them. The CDR3 here is CASSIHRSLEKLFF. The CDR3 nucleotides read TGTGCCAGTAGTATCCATCGGAGCCTTGAAAAACTGTTTTTT.

This clone was observed once. The chain has TRBV14 and TRBJ1-2; TRBD1 is a possible D gene (5 bases). The CDR3 sequence is 12 residues long. The V end lost 3 bases, the J end lost 8 bases, and 10 bases lay between the germline ends. Germline CDR1 and CDR2: SGHDN and FVKESK. DNA for the CDR3: TGTGCCAGCAGCCAGGGGCGGCAAGGCTACACCTTC. Translation gives CASSQGRQGYTF.

The gene calls are TRBV29-1 and TRBJ1-3; D remains ambiguous. The CDR3 consists of 13 residues. V dropped 1 base and J dropped 0 bases, with 4 bases sitting between them. Germline CDR1 SQVTM, CDR2 ANQGSEA. The CDR3 spells CSVEGSSGNTIYF. CDR3 nucleotide sequence: TGCAGCGTTGAAGGCAGCTCTGGAAACACCATATATTTT.

In this sample, this clone turned up once. The CDR3 loop reads CAISEAKGGEKLFF. CDR3 DNA: TGTGCCATCAGTGAGGCCAAAGGGGGCGAAAAACTGTTTTTT. The V gene is TRBV10-3, the J gene TRBJ1-4, with 7 nucleotides matching TRBD1. V gave up 2 bases and J gave up 8 bases; unmatched junction bases: 5. The CDR3 sequence is 14 residues long. Germline V CDR1 and CDR2: ENHRY, SYGVKD.

V gene TRBV11-1 combines with J gene TRBJ2-3, with D perhaps TRBD1 (6 bases). Trimming removed 5 bases at V and 4 bases at J, with 13 bases between. Germline values: CDR1 SGHAT, CDR2 FQDESV (reference sequence). This CDR3 has 14 residues. CDR3 nucleotides: TGTGCCAGCAGCCGGTGGGGGCGAGCAGATACGCAGTATTTT. As protein: CASSRWGRADTQYF.

Comment on this clone: Other DNA sequences of this sample code for an identical CDR3. The chain uses TRBV6-1 and TRBJ1-2; D unclear. The CDR3 length is 11 residues. V was clipped by 2 bases and J by 8 bases, with 6 bases between them. Looked up from germline, CDR1 is MNHNS and CDR2 is SASEGT. Written as DNA, the CDR3 is TGTGCCAGCAGTGAATCGGTGGGCTACACCTTC. This sequence encodes CASSESVGYTF.

The J gene is TRBJ1-5, the V gene TRBV6-5, with 8 bases fitting TRBD1. After removal of 7 bases from V and 6 bases from J, the junction contained 8 bases not matched to a gene. The germline V gene has CDR1 MNHEY and CDR2 SVGAGI. This CDR3 region has 14 residues. CDR3 protein: CASMRGQAGQPQHF. CDR3 nucleotide sequence: TGTGCCAGCATGAGGGGACAGGCGGGTCAGCCCCAGCATTTT.

This chain joins TRBV5-6 and TRBJ1-1; D remains unclear. Trimming left V 0 bases short and J 3 bases short, with 12 bases between. The CDR3 runs 15 residues. Germline values: CDR1 SGHDT, CDR2 YYEEEE. CDR3 loop: CASSLVGGLDTEAFF. The CDR3 DNA sequence: TGTGCCAGCAGCTTGGTTGGAGGGTTGGACACTGAAGCTTTCTTT.